The 21 T cell receptor beta chains presented below share a single source sample, sequenced in a study of T cells after yellow fever vaccination. Each CDR3 protein gets one entry after TCRdb re-called the 5' RACE reads with MiXCR. Of 140,000 to 150,000 distinct CDR3 sequences in the sample, 5% to 8% were seen once. The material sequenced was CD4+ T cells sorted from PBMCs, taken 10 days after the yellow fever booster vaccination. Receptor source: a man aged 30 to 45 who received the YFV17D yellow fever vaccine.

Regarding this clonotype: A read error may produce the germline difference seen at one junction end. The chain joins TRBV5-4 to TRBJ2-2, with 12 bases fitting TRBD1. This CDR3 has 16 residues. Germline values: CDR1 SGHNT, CDR2 YYREEE (reference sequence). CDR3 sequence: CASSLWDRGRAGELFF. CDR3 sequence (DNA): TGTGCCAGTAGCTTATGGGACAGGGGGCGGGCCGGGGAGCTGTTTTTT. The full variable domain, in which reference TRBV5-4 and TRBJ2-2 provide the parts outside the CDR3, is ETGVTQSPTHLIKTRGQQVTLRCSSQSGHNTVSWYQQALGQGPQFIFQYYREEENGRGNFPPRFSGLQFPNYSSELNVNALELDDSALYLCASSLWDRGRAGELFFGEGSRLTVL.

The CDR3 loop reads CASSLEFTEAFF. The CDR3 nucleotides read TGTGCCAGCAGCTTAGAATTCACTGAAGCTTTCTTT. The chain links TRBV11-2 to TRBJ1-1; no reliable D call. Per germline, CDR1 SGHAT and CDR2 FQNNGV. V lost 0 bases to trimming and J lost 4 bases, with 3 bases between them. The CDR3 consists of 12 residues.

The sample holds many counts of this clonotype. This chain uses TRBV7-9 with TRBJ2-7; D may match TRBD1 or TRBD2 (5 bases each). Trimming left V 5 bases short and J 7 bases short, with 18 bases between. Per germline, CDR1 SEHNR and CDR2 FQNEAQ (reference sequence). The CDR3 has 14 residues. The CDR3 reads CASSDTGVGGEQYF. The CDR3 bases are TGTGCCAGCAGCGATACTGGCGTTGGGGGAGAGCAGTACTTC.

This clonotype was seen ten or more times. V gene TRBV7-2 combines with J gene TRBJ2-5; 10 bases match TRBD2. Per germline, CDR1 SGHTA and CDR2 FQGNSA. The CDR3 consists of 16 residues. The V gene end was trimmed by 0 bases and the J gene end by 2 bases; junction bases not matched to a gene: 3. CDR3 sequence (DNA): TGTGCCAGCAGCTTAGCGGGACTAGCGAAACAAGAGACCCAGTACTTC. Its translation is CASSLAGLAKQETQYF.

V is TRBV20-1 and J is TRBJ2-7; 9 bases are shared with TRBD2. Trimming at V came to 1 base and at J to 0 bases, leaving 7 bases not matched to a gene. The CDR3 runs 16 residues. Germline lookup yields CDR1 DFQATT and CDR2 SNEGSKA (reference sequence). The CDR3 nucleotides are TGCAGTGCTAGAGTGGGGCGGGGGGGTAGCTCCTACGAGCAGTACTTC. Its protein is CSARVGRGGSSYEQYF.

Many counts were recorded for this clonotype. V and J are TRBV7-2 and TRBJ2-1; no definite D call. The CDR3 has 14 amino acids. Per germline, CDR1 SGHTA and CDR2 FQGNSA. V was cut by 5 bases and J by 0 bases, with 8 bases left in between. The CDR3 coding sequence is TGTGCCAGCAGCCTAATGGCCTCCTACAATGAGCAGTTCTTC. Protein sequence: CASSLMASYNEQFF.

The table lists this clonotype with many counts. The V call is TRBV11-2, the J call TRBJ2-7, with unresolved D. CDR1 and CDR2 (germline): SGHAT, FQNNGV. CDR3 length equals 13 residues. The V end lost 5 bases, the J end lost 3 bases, and 11 bases lay between the germline ends. CDR3 DNA: TGTGCCAGCAGCCGTTTGGGTAGCTACGAGCAGTACTTC. It specifies CASSRLGSYEQYF.

This clonotype was detected many times. The chain carries TRBV5-1 and TRBJ2-5; a possible D gene is TRBD1 (5 bases). CDR1 is SGHRS and CDR2 is YFSETQ in the germline V gene. The V gene lost 5 bases and the J gene lost 5 bases, with 13 bases spanning the gap. The CDR3 sequence is 13 residues long. The CDR3 protein is CASSGQGGETQYF. The CDR3, as DNA: TGCGCCAGCAGTGGGCAGGGTGGGGAGACCCAGTACTTC.

This clonotype was counted ten times or more. This rearrangement joins TRBV10-3 to TRBJ2-7, with 7 bases lining up with TRBD1. This CDR3 is 12 amino acids long. Germline CDR1 reads ENHRY; CDR2 reads SYGVKD. V lost 10 bases to trimming and J lost 3 bases; unmatched junction nucleotides: 6. CDR3: CASRPGGYEQYF. The CDR3 DNA is TGTGCCAGTCGGCCAGGGGGCTACGAGCAGTACTTC.

This clonotype has at least ten counts. J is TRBJ2-3 and V is TRBV3-1; D is undetermined. Germline CDR1 reads LGHDT; CDR2 reads YNNKEL (reference sequence). V lost 5 bases to trimming and J lost 7 bases, with 10 bases between them. The CDR3 sequence is 12 residues long. CDR3 region: CASSGTRNTQYF. The CDR3 DNA reads TGTGCCAGCAGCGGAACCCGGAATACGCAGTATTTT.

Ten or more counts support this clonotype. The V and J genes are TRBV18 and TRBJ2-1; D is perhaps TRBD2 (5 bases). The length of the CDR3 is 14 residues. Looked up from germline, CDR1 is KGHSH and CDR2 is LQKENI. Between the trimmed V and J ends, which lost 4 bases and 7 bases, there was a span of 14 bases. For the CDR3, the DNA is TGTGCCAGCTCACAGGGATCGGGGTGGAATGAGCAGTTCTTC. This codes for CASSQGSGWNEQFF.

In this sample, this clonotype turned up many times. The J gene is TRBJ2-7, the V gene TRBV5-6, with 10 bases aligning to TRBD2. In germline, CDR1 is SGHDT, CDR2 YYEEEE. The CDR3 sequence is 15 residues long. The V and J ends lost 0 bases and 7 bases, in that order; junction bases with no gene match: 7. The CDR3 coding sequence is TGTGCCAGCAGCTTGGTGGGGCTAGCGGGGGAGGAGCAGTACTTC. Protein sequence: CASSLVGLAGEEQYF.

The table lists this clonotype with many counts. The chain joins TRBV9 to TRBJ2-7, with 7 bases fitting TRBD2. The V and J ends lost 2 bases and 2 bases, in that order; junction bases with no gene match: 10. Germline assignment: CDR1 SGDLS and CDR2 YYNGEE. The CDR3 is made up of 16 amino acids. CDR3 in amino acids: CASSVGPSGGAYEQYF. The DNA of the CDR3 is TGTGCCAGCAGCGTTGGCCCTAGCGGAGGGGCCTACGAGCAGTACTTC.

J is TRBJ2-7 and V is TRBV18, with 9 nucleotides matching TRBD1. The junction had 5 bases not matched to a gene; V was cut back by 3 bases and J by 2 bases. The germline gives CDR1 KGHSH, CDR2 LQKENI. The CDR3 totals 15 residues. CDR3 amino acids: CASSPGTGSTYEQYF. The CDR3 coding sequence is TGTGCCAGCTCACCGGGGACAGGGTCCACCTACGAGCAGTACTTC. Complete variable domain (other parts from reference TRBV18 and TRBJ2-7): NAGVMQNPRHLVRRRGQEARLRCSPMKGHSHVYWYRQLPEEGLKFMVYLQKENIIDESGMPKERFSAEFPKEGPSILRIQQVVRGDSAAYFCASSPGTGSTYEQYFGPGTRLTVT.

Ten or more counts support this clonotype. The chain has TRBV20-1 and TRBJ2-5; perhaps TRBD2 as D (6 bases). Germline V gives CDR1 DFQATT, CDR2 SNEGSKA (reference sequence). Trimming pared 6 bases from V and 3 bases from J, leaving 14 bases between. The CDR3 consists of 13 residues. CDR3 nucleotide sequence: TGCAGTGCCTTTTCCGGCGGGAAAGAGACCCAGTACTTC. Translated, it gives CSAFSGGKETQYF.

This clonotype was seen at least ten times. The chain employs TRBV2 and TRBJ2-7; weak D call: TRBD1 (6 bases). The length of the CDR3 is 15 residues. The V and J ends lost 0 bases and 1 base respectively, with 10 bases between them. Germline V CDR1 and CDR2: SNHLY, FYNNEI. The CDR3: CASSEAGRGSYEQYF. The DNA for the CDR3 is TGTGCCAGCAGTGAAGCTGGAAGGGGGTCCTACGAGCAGTACTTC.

Comments on this clonotype: A much larger clone lies one base from this, so it may be a read error. The gene calls are TRBV12-3 or TRBV12-4 and TRBJ2-5, with 10 bases lining up with TRBD2. Trimming cost V 4 bases and J 4 bases; bases outside gene matches: 6. The CDR3 loop spans 15 amino acids. As DNA, the CDR3 is TGTGCCAGCAGTTCTCCCAGACTAGCGGGAGAGACCCAGTACTTC. Protein product: CASSSPRLAGETQYF.

The rearrangement uses TRBV7-2 and TRBJ2-7; D gene ambiguous. The ends were cut back, 5 bases at V and 5 bases at J, with 13 bases in the middle. Germline V lookup: CDR1 SGHTA, CDR2 FQGNSA. The CDR3 is 13 residues long. The CDR3: CASSIGPGDEQYF. In DNA form, the CDR3 reads TGTGCCAGCAGCATCGGGCCCGGAGACGAGCAGTACTTC.

The table lists this clonotype with many counts. The rearrangement joins TRBV5-1 to TRBJ2-5; possible D gene TRBD1, 5 bases. Germline V gene data show CDR1 as SGHRS and CDR2 as YFSETQ. Trimming took off 0 bases at V and 6 bases at J, with 18 bases between the two ends. The CDR3 runs 16 residues. CDR3 region: CASSLGATGAFQTQYF. The CDR3 DNA sequence: TGCGCCAGCAGCTTGGGGGCTACAGGCGCATTCCAGACCCAGTACTTC.

The chain recombines TRBV7-2 with TRBJ2-5; tentative D call: TRBD2 (6 bases). V was clipped by 5 bases and J by 2 bases, with 15 bases between them. The CDR3 has 15 residues. CDR1 is SGHTA, CDR2 FQGNSA, per germline. Written as DNA, the CDR3 is TGTGCCAGCAGCCCCAGGACTATACCTCAAGAGACCCAGTACTTC. This gives the protein CASSPRTIPQETQYF.

This clonotype showed up many times. The chain joins TRBV15 to TRBJ2-1; TRBD2 aligns across 11 bases. Trimming took 5 bases from V and 6 from J; bases not matched to a gene: 12. This CDR3 region has 17 residues. Germline V gene lookup returns CDR1 LNHNV and CDR2 YYDKDF (reference sequence). The CDR3 reads CATSSRLAGLLGNEQFF. The CDR3 DNA reads TGTGCCACCAGCTCGCGACTAGCGGGGTTGCTTGGCAATGAGCAGTTCTTC.